This T cell receptor (beta chain) was found in a study of T cell responses to AZD1222 COVID-19 vaccine. Clones were sequenced by immunoSEQ multiplex PCR, and TCRdb holds only the in-frame ones, with some missing. The sample shows 150,000 to 200,000 clones, about nine tenths of them seen only once. Germline assignment: CDR1 WNHNN and CDR2 SYGVQD (reference sequence). The CDR3 covers 15 residues. Trimming took 3 bases from V and 1 from J, leaving 12 bases between them. The receptor's source is an adult in good health. This chain uses TRBV10-1 with TRBJ1-1, with D possibly matching TRBD1 (5 bases). Here the sequenced sample was peripheral blood, taken on day 0 of AZD1222 vaccination. CDR3: CASSEGVEKNTEAFF. CDR3 DNA: TGCGCCAGCAGTGAAGGGGTAGAAAAGAACACTGAAGCTTTCTTT.